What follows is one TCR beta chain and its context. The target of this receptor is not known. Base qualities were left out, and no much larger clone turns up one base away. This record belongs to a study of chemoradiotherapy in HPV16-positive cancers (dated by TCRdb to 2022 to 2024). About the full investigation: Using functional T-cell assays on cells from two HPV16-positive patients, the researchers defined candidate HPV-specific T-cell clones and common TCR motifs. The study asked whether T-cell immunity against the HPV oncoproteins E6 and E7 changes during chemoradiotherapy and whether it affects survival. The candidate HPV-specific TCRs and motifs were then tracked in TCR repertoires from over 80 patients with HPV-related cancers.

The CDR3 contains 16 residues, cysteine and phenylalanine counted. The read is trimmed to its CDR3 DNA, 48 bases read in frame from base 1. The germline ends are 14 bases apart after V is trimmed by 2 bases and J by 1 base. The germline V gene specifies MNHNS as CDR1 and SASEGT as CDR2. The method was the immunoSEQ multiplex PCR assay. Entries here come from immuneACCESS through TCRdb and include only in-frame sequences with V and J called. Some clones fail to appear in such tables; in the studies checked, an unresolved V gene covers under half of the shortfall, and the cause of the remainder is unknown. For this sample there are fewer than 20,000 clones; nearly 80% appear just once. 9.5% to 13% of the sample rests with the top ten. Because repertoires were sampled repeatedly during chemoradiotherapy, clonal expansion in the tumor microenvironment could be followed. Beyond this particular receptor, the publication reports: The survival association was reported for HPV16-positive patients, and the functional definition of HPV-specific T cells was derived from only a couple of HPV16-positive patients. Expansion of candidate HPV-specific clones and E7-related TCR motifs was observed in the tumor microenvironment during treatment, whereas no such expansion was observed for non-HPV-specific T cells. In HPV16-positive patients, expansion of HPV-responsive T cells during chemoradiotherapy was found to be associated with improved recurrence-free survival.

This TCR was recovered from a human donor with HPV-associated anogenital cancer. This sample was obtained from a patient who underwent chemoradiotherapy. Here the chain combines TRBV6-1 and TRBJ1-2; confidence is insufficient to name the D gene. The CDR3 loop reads CASSEMNSLFNYGYTF. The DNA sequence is TGTGCCAGCAGTGAAATGAACAGCCTTTTTAACTATGGCTACACCTTC.